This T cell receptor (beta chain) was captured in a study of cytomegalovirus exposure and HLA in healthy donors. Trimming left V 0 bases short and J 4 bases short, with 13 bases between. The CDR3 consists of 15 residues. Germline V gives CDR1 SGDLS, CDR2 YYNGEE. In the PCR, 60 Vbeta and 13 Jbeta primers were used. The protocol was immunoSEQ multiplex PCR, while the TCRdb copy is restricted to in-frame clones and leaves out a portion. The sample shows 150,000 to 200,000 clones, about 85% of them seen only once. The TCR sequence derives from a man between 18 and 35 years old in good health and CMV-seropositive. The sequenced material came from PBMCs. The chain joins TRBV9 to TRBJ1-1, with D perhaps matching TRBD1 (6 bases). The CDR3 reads CASSVVRGAGTEAFF. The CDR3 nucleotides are TGTGCCAGCAGCGTAGTCCGGGGGGCGGGCACTGAAGCTTTCTTT.